Detailed here is one TCR beta chain. The target antigen is unknown. The source of the sample is a study of cytomegalovirus exposure and HLA in healthy donors. Nominal health characterized the donors when sampled, though unrecorded immune exposures were likely. General observations from the study: Within a later analysis, the majority of CMV-associated TCR beta chains appeared HLA-restricted. Researchers left out some V segments, among them TRBV6-2 and TRBV6-3, as indistinguishable. There were a few CMV-associated chains whose specificity for CMV antigens was confirmed in vitro.

Primers included in the PCR were 60 Vbeta and 13 Jbeta primers. Libraries were prepared by immunoSEQ multiplex PCR; TCRdb keeps only in-frame clonotypes and omits some of them. The table shows approximately 160,000 clones, with around 86% occurring only once. This CDR3 region has 13 residues. Deletions cut 8 bases from V and 2 bases from J, with 10 bases between. Germline CDR1 GTSNPN, CDR2 SVGIG (reference sequence). This chain uses TRBV30 with TRBJ2-6, with D perhaps TRBD1 (6 bases). The specimen was PBMCs. The origin of this receptor is a middle-aged man in good health and CMV-seropositive. In DNA, the CDR3 is TGTGCCACCCGGACAGCTGGGGCCAACGTCCTGACTTTC. Its protein product is CATRTAGANVLTF. The complete variable domain, with remaining parts taken from reference TRBV30 and TRBJ2-6, reads SQTIHQWPATLVQPVGSPLSLECTVEGTSNPNLYWYRQAAGRGLQLLFYSVGIGQISSEVPQNLSASRPQDRQFILSSKKLLLSDSGFYLCATRTAGANVLTFGAGSRLTVL.